This entry concerns a single T cell receptor beta chain. Its cognate antigen is unknown. This sample is part of a study of identical twins. Study results and caveats: Insertions were fewer in abundant cord blood beta clonotypes, whereas memory repertoires showed none of this pattern.

TCRdb called the 5' RACE reads again in MiXCR, with one record for every CDR3 protein. The table has 600,000 to 850,000 distinct CDR3 sequences, 18% seen once; the top ten hold less than 15%. There were only healthy Caucasians among the donors. The V end lost 3 bases, the J end lost 8 bases, and 20 bases lay between the germline ends. The CDR3 contains 15 residues. Germline lookup yields CDR1 SGDLS and CDR2 YYNGEE. This same sample was also part of a study on T cells expressing NK-cell markers. As that study records: There remained a lack of clarity about HCMV specificity of expanded NKG2C+ T cell clones.

This receptor was identified in a young woman in good health. The sample consisted of PBMCs. The chain joins TRBV9 to TRBJ1-2; D is perhaps TRBD1 (5 bases). CDR3 in amino acids: CASSANLQGSEGYTF. The CDR3 nucleotides read TGTGCCAGCAGCGCTAATCTTCAGGGATCGGAAGGCTACACCTTC.